This T cell receptor beta chain was captured in a study of cytomegalovirus exposure and HLA in healthy donors. Amplification used 60 Vbeta primers and 13 Jbeta primers. Produced via immunoSEQ multiplex PCR; TCRdb's table is partial and in-frame only. Of 84,000 or so clones listed, less than 65% are singletons. Germline loops: CDR1 SGHRS, CDR2 YFSETQ. J gave up 2 bases and V 3 bases, and 3 bases lay outside the gene matches. The CDR3 runs to 14 residues. Findings and caveats of the study: Looking again later, the authors saw that most CMV-associated TCR beta chains seemed HLA-restricted.

Of note for this clone: Its antigen is not identified.

This clonotype originated in a woman between 25 and 40 years old in good health and CMV-seropositive. Sequenced material: PBMCs. The genes are TRBV5-1 and TRBJ2-5; 8 bases map to TRBD1. The CDR3 protein is CASSSGTGQETQYF. The DNA for the CDR3 is TGCGCCAGCAGCTCCGGGACAGGACAAGAGACCCAGTACTTC.